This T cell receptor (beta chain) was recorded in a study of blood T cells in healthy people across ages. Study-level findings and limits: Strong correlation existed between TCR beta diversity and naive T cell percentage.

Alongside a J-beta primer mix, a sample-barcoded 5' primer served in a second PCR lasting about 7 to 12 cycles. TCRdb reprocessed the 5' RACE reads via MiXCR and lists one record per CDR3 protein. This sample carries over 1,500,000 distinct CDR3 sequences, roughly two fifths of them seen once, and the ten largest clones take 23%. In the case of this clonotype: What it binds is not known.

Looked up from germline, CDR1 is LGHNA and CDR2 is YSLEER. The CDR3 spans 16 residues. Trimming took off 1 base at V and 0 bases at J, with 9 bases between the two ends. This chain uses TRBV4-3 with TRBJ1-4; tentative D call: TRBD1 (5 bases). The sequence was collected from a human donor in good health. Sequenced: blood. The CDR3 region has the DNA TGCGCCAGCAGCCAAGCGGTGGGGGCAACTAATGAAAAACTGTTTTTT. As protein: CASSQAVGATNEKLFF.